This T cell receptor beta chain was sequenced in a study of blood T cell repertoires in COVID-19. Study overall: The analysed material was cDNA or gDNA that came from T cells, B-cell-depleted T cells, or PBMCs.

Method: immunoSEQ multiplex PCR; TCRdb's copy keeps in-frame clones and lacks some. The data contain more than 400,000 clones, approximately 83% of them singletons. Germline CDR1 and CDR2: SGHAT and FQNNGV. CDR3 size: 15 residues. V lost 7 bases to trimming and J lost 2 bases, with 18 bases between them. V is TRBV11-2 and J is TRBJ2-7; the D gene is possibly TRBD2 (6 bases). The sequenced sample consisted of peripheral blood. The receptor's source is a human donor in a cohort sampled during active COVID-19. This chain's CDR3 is CASKLTGVGTYEQYF. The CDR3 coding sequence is TGTGCCAGCAAGCTGACGGGAGTAGGGACCTACGAGCAGTACTTC.